These T cell receptor beta chains were read from a single sample in a study of T cell responses to AZD1222 COVID-19 vaccine. Using immunoSEQ multiplex PCR, the repertoire was profiled, and TCRdb retains in-frame clones only, with some absent. The sample carries about 110,000 clones, roughly 90% recorded once. The source material was peripheral blood, sampled on day 0 of AZD1222 vaccination. Receptors originate from an adult in good health. Both conserved end residues are part of each CDR3. A D gene is named only where the DNA matches it firmly. Size tells how often a clone was seen (once, few, many) or the class of an expanded clone, and some rows leave it out.

D gene	clone size	V gene	J gene	CDR3 protein	CDR3 DNA
-	-	TRBV27	TRBJ2-6	CASSLQGSGNVLTF	TGTGCCAGCAGTTTACAGGGATCTGGGAACGTCCTGACTTTC
TRBD1	-	TRBV30	TRBJ1-5	CAWTQGQGQPQHF	TGTGCCTGGACTCAGGGACAGGGTCAGCCCCAGCATTTT
-	-	TRBV5-1	TRBJ2-5	CASSLIPGPQETQYF	TGCGCCAGCAGCTTGATCCCGGGGCCCCAAGAGACCCAGTACTTC
-	-	TRBV30	TRBJ1-2	CAWRRGSWGYTF	TGTGCCTGGAGACGAGGGAGCTGGGGCTACACCTTC
-	-	TRBV4-1	TRBJ1-1	CASSQAMALNTEAFF	TGCGCCAGCAGCCAAGCCATGGCTTTAAACACTGAAGCTTTCTTT
TRBD2	-	TRBV29-1	TRBJ2-7	CSVEVNFCLAGSEQYF	TGCAGCGTTGAAGTGAACTTTTGTCTAGCGGGAAGCGAGCAGTACTTC
-	-	TRBV24-1	TRBJ1-5	CATSDSRAWDQPQHF	TGTGCCACCAGTGATTCCAGGGCGTGGGATCAGCCCCAGCATTTT
-	-	TRBV18	TRBJ1-6	CASSLPGSSYNSPLHF	TGTGCCAGCTCACTCCCGGGAAGCTCCTATAATTCACCCCTCCACTTT
-	-	TRBV15	TRBJ1-4	CATSRDLDRGLVEKLFF	TGTGCCACCAGCAGAGATTTGGACCGCGGATTAGTTGAAAAACTGTTTTTT
-	-	TRBV6-2/TRBV6-3	TRBJ2-7	CASSYPRDKGGYEQYF	TGTGCCAGCAGTTACCCCCGGGACAAAGGGGGCTACGAGCAGTACTTC
-	-	TRBV15	TRBJ2-2	CATSRDRAAGELFF	TGTGCCACCAGCAGAGACAGGGCCGCCGGGGAGCTGTTTTTT
-	-	TRBV7-2	TRBJ1-2	CASSFHSGPVGYTF	TGTGCCAGCAGCTTTCACTCAGGGCCTGTTGGCTACACCTTC
-	-	TRBV24-1	TRBJ1-5	CATSQGNSNQPQHF	TGTGCCACCAGCCAGGGAAATAGCAATCAGCCCCAGCATTTT
TRBD1	-	TRBV27	TRBJ2-1	CASSTYRGPHNEQFF	TGTGCCAGCAGCACCTACAGGGGTCCACACAATGAGCAGTTCTTC
-	-	TRBV28	TRBJ2-7	CASSSPGDSGSYEQYF	TGTGCCAGCAGTTCCCCGGGGGACTCGGGCTCCTACGAGCAGTACTTC
-	-	TRBV4-1	TRBJ1-6	CASSPTPTVPNSPLHF	TGCGCCAGCAGCCCAACCCCGACAGTCCCAAATTCACCCCTCCACTTT
-	-	TRBV29-1	TRBJ2-2	CSVVQNTGELFF	TGCAGCGTTGTACAAAACACCGGGGAGCTGTTTTTT
-	-	TRBV3-1/TRBV3-2	TRBJ2-2	CASSQMGGGELFF	TGTGCCAGCAGCCAGATGGGGGGCGGGGAGCTGTTTTTT
TRBD1	-	TRBV18	TRBJ1-5	CASSARQGGNQPQHF	TGTGCCAGCTCAGCTAGACAGGGGGGCAATCAGCCCCAGCATTTT
-	-	TRBV29-1	TRBJ2-1	CSVNPDFYNEQFF	TGCAGCGTTAATCCAGATTTCTACAATGAGCAGTTCTTC
-	-	TRBV6-5	TRBJ2-7	CASRKRGTSYEQYF	TGTGCCAGCAGGAAGAGGGGCACCTCCTACGAGCAGTACTTC
-	-	TRBV28	TRBJ1-5	CASSLVKRPQHF	TGTGCCAGCAGTTTGGTGAAGCGACCCCAGCATTTT
TRBD2	few	TRBV9	TRBJ2-7	CASSVGGSRYEQYF	TGTGCCAGCAGCGTAGGCGGGAGTCGCTACGAGCAGTACTTC
-	-	TRBV11-2	TRBJ1-3	CASSLDRVGSGNTIYF	TGTGCCAGCAGCTTAGATCGGGTCGGCTCTGGAAACACCATATATTTT
TRBD2	once	TRBV3-1/TRBV3-2	TRBJ2-3	CASSPTSGSTDTQYF	TGTGCCAGCAGCCCGACTAGCGGTTCCACAGATACGCAGTATTTT
-	-	TRBV6-4	TRBJ1-2	CASSVSSTDNYGYTF	TGTGCCAGCAGTGTCTCTTCGACGGATAACTATGGCTACACCTTC
-	few	TRBV6-2/TRBV6-3	TRBJ2-2	CASSYSTDYTGELFF	TGTGCCAGCAGTTACTCCACAGACTACACCGGGGAGCTGTTTTTT
-	-	TRBV6-4	TRBJ2-3	CASRPSTGTDTQYF	TGTGCCAGCAGGCCGAGTACGGGCACAGATACGCAGTATTTT
-	few	TRBV27	TRBJ1-6	CASSHRDYSPLHF	TGTGCCAGCAGCCACAGGGATTATTCACCCCTCCACTTT
-	-	TRBV24-1	TRBJ2-1	CATSDRTAYNEQFF	TGTGCCACCAGTGACAGGACAGCTTACAATGAGCAGTTCTTC
TRBD2	-	TRBV28	TRBJ2-2	CAIWTSRNTGELFF	TGTGCCATCTGGACTAGCCGAAACACCGGGGAGCTGTTTTTT
-	-	TRBV4-2	TRBJ2-7	CASSQEGAYEQYF	TGTGCCAGCAGCCAAGAGGGGGCCTACGAGCAGTACTTC
-	-	TRBV27	TRBJ1-5	CASSYITGGIWVSNQPQHF	TGTGCCAGCAGTTATATTACAGGAGGAATTTGGGTAAGCAATCAGCCCCAGCATTTT
-	-	TRBV7-2	TRBJ1-1	CASSLAGRGATEAFF	TGTGCCAGCAGCTTAGCTGGCCGTGGGGCTACTGAAGCTTTCTTT
-	-	TRBV6-1	TRBJ1-2	CASSEEPSTRVGYGYTF	TGTGCCAGCAGTGAAGAACCTTCAACAAGGGTTGGCTATGGCTACACCTTC
TRBD2	-	TRBV6-5	TRBJ2-7	CASSKSGGAGYEQYF	TGTGCCAGCAGTAAAAGCGGGGGGGCCGGGTACGAGCAGTACTTC
TRBD1	once	TRBV7-2	TRBJ1-5	CASGLDRAQPQHF	TGTGCCAGCGGCCTGGACAGGGCTCAGCCCCAGCATTTT
-	-	TRBV3-1/TRBV3-2	TRBJ2-7	CASSPHVTGTDLNEQYF	TGTGCCAGCAGCCCTCATGTAACCGGGACCGACCTAAACGAGCAGTACTTC
-	-	TRBV19	TRBJ1-5	CASSENHNSNQPQHF	TGTGCCAGTAGTGAAAACCATAATAGCAATCAGCCCCAGCATTTT
-	-	TRBV7-9	TRBJ1-6	CASSPEASPLHF	TGTGCCAGCAGCCCCGAAGCATCACCCCTCCACTTT
-	-	TRBV12-3/TRBV12-4	TRBJ1-4	CASNRLNEKLFF	TGTGCCAGCAATCGGCTTAATGAAAAACTGTTTTTT
-	-	TRBV7-8	TRBJ1-1	CASSLGPLGGVTEAFF	TGTGCCAGCAGCTTAGGTCCGTTGGGGGGGGTCACTGAAGCTTTCTTT